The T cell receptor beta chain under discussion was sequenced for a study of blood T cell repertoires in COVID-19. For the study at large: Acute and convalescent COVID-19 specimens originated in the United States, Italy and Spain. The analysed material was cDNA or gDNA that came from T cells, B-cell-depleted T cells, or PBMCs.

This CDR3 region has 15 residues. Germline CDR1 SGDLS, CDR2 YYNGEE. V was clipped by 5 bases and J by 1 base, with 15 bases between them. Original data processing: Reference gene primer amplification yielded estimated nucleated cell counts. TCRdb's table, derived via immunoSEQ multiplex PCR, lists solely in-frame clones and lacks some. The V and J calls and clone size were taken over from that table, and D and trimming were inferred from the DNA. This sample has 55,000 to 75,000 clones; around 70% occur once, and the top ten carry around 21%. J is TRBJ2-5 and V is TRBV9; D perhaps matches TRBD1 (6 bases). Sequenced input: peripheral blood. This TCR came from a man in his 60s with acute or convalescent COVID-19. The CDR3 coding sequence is TGTGCCAGCAGTGGGGGCCCGCTTATCCAAGAGACCCAGTACTTC. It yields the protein CASSGGPLIQETQYF.